A selection of T cell receptor beta chains follows, all from one sample in a study of shared clonotypes between healthy human individuals. The method was immunoSEQ multiplex PCR; TCRdb's version includes in-frame clones alone and lacks a portion of them. The sample lists millions of clones, less than 95% seen once, with around 1.1% in the top ten. Sample: naive CD8+ T cells sorted from blood. The origin of the receptors is a man between 18 and 29 years old in good health. The CDR3 runs from the conserved cysteine through the conserved F or W. A D gene is named only where the DNA matches it firmly. Only part of the rows carry a size: once, few, many, or a class if the clone is expanded.

clone size	CDR3 length	D gene	V gene	J gene	CDR3 DNA	CDR3 protein
-	13	-	TRBV19	TRBJ1-1	TGTGCCAGTAGTATTCTCACGGACTCGGAAGCTTTCTTT	CASSILTDSEAFF
-	11	-	TRBV2	TRBJ2-7	TGTGCCAGCAACAGGAACTACGAGCAGTACTTC	CASNRNYEQYF
-	16	TRBD2	TRBV7-9	TRBJ2-1	TGTGCCAGCAGCCCGCCTAGCGGGGGGGACTACAATGAGCAGTTCTTC	CASSPPSGGDYNEQFF
few	21	-	TRBV5-1	TRBJ2-7	TGCGCCAGCAGCTTAGGGGACAACCAGTTTGTTGATATCCCGATTGGGGACGAGCAGTACTTC	CASSLGDNQFVDIPIGDEQYF
-	15	TRBD1	TRBV7-3	TRBJ2-2	TGTGCCAGCAGCTCCGGGACAGGGGGCACCGGGGAGCTGTTTTTT	CASSSGTGGTGELFF
-	13	-	TRBV6-1	TRBJ2-7	TGTGCCAGCAGTGAATTCAGAACCTACGAGCAGTACTTC	CASSEFRTYEQYF
-	13	TRBD1	TRBV6-5	TRBJ1-2	TGTGCCAGCAGCCTAGGACAGGACTATGGCTACACCTTC	CASSLGQDYGYTF
-	13	-	TRBV28	TRBJ2-7	TGTGCCAGCAGTTTTGAGGGCTCCTACGAGCAGTACTTC	CASSFEGSYEQYF
-	13	TRBD1	TRBV5-4	TRBJ2-7	TGTGCCAGCAGCTCGACAGGGGCCTACGAGCAGTACTTC	CASSSTGAYEQYF
-	15	-	TRBV15	TRBJ1-1	TGTGCCACCAGCGGAGGGATATCTATAAACACTGAAGCTTTCTTT	CATSGGISINTEAFF
-	14	TRBD2	TRBV2	TRBJ2-1	TGTGCCAGCAGTGGAGTAGCGGGATACAATGAGCAGTTCTTC	CASSGVAGYNEQFF
few	11	-	TRBV29-1	TRBJ1-4	TGCAGCCTCCAGGTAGAAGAAAAACTGTTTTTT	CSLQVEEKLFF
-	16	-	TRBV10-3	TRBJ2-7	TGTGCCATCAGTGGATCCACTGAGGGAAGGGCCTACGAGCAGTACTTC	CAISGSTEGRAYEQYF
-	15	TRBD1	TRBV4-3	TRBJ1-2	TGCGCCAGCAGACAATCTCAAGGGGGCAACTATGGCTACACCTTC	CASRQSQGGNYGYTF
-	17	-	TRBV9	TRBJ2-3	TGTGCCAGCAGCGTAGAACCTCAGGCGAGAAGCACAGATACGCAGTATTTT	CASSVEPQARSTDTQYF
once	13	-	TRBV7-9	TRBJ1-5	TGTGCCAGCAGCTTGGGGGTAGTTCAGCCCCAGCATTTT	CASSLGVVQPQHF
-	15	-	TRBV13	TRBJ1-1	TGTGCCAGCAGCTTAGTACTACAGCAGAACACTGAAGCTTTCTTT	CASSLVLQQNTEAFF
-	20	TRBD1	TRBV4-1	TRBJ1-5	TGCGCCAGCAGCCAAACGACAGGGATGTTTGTTTCTATTAGCAATCAGCCCCAGCATTTT	CASSQTTGMFVSISNQPQHF
-	14	TRBD1	TRBV9	TRBJ1-1	TGTGCCAGCAGCCCCGGAGCAGGGGGGACTGAAGCTTTCTTT	CASSPGAGGTEAFF
-	13	-	TRBV6-5	TRBJ1-3	TGTGCCAGCAGTGGAATCTCTGGAAACACCATATATTTT	CASSGISGNTIYF
-	14	-	TRBV5-3	TRBJ2-7	TGTGCCAGAATAGGGCGGCTACCTTCCTACGAGCAGTACTTC	CARIGRLPSYEQYF
-	14	-	TRBV28	TRBJ2-7	TGTGCCAGCACCCCAGGGAGGGACAGCTACGAGCAGTACTTC	CASTPGRDSYEQYF
-	17	-	TRBV10-2	TRBJ1-1	TGCGCCAGCAGTGAGGGCGCTGGTATAGAAATGAACACTGAAGCTTTCTTT	CASSEGAGIEMNTEAFF
once	14	-	TRBV7-8	TRBJ1-5	TGTGCCAGCAGCTTAGCCGCCTCAGGGCCGCCCCAGCATTTT	CASSLAASGPPQHF
once	13	-	TRBV13	TRBJ1-1	TGTGCCAGCAGCCTAAGTGGGAACACTGAAGCTTTCTTT	CASSLSGNTEAFF
-	15	TRBD1	TRBV12-5	TRBJ2-1	TGTGCTAGTGCCAGAGGACAGGGAGTTTACAATGAGCAGTTCTTC	CASARGQGVYNEQFF
-	12	-	TRBV6-1	TRBJ2-7	TGTGCCAGCAGTGAACTAGGCTACGAGCAGTACTTC	CASSELGYEQYF
-	15	-	TRBV4-1	TRBJ2-7	TGCGCCAGCAGCCAAGCGGAGGGGCCCGCCTACGAGCAGTACTTC	CASSQAEGPAYEQYF
-	15	TRBD1	TRBV27	TRBJ1-2	TGTGCCAGCAGTTTATCGGCAGGGGGGAACTATGGCTACACCTTC	CASSLSAGGNYGYTF
-	14	TRBD1	TRBV9	TRBJ2-5	TGTGCCAGCATCTCGGACAGGAGCCAAGAGACCCAGTACTTC	CASISDRSQETQYF
-	14	TRBD2	TRBV28	TRBJ2-7	TGTGCCAGCAGTCCCCGCCTAGCGGGGGTAGAGCAGTACTTC	CASSPRLAGVEQYF
once	15	-	TRBV5-5	TRBJ2-7	TGTGCCAGCAGCGACGGTGGGGATGGATCCTACGAGCAGTACTTC	CASSDGGDGSYEQYF
once	13	-	TRBV6-1	TRBJ2-7	TGTGCCAGCAGTGAAGACAGCTCCTACGAGCAGTACTTC	CASSEDSSYEQYF
-	15	-	TRBV7-8	TRBJ1-1	TGTGCCAGCAGCCCACCAGAGAGCATGAACACTGAAGCTTTCTTT	CASSPPESMNTEAFF
-	13	-	TRBV11-2	TRBJ2-7	TGTGCCAGCAGCGTGGGGACACTTTACGAGCAGTACTTC	CASSVGTLYEQYF
-	10	-	TRBV2	TRBJ2-5	TGTGCCAGCAGTGCGCCGACCCAGTACTTC	CASSAPTQYF
-	15	TRBD2	TRBV7-2	TRBJ2-3	TGTGCCAGCAGCTTAGGACTAGCGGGCACAGATACGCAGTATTTT	CASSLGLAGTDTQYF
-	14	-	TRBV13	TRBJ1-2	TGTGCCAGCAGCTTTGGACAGCAGCTGGATGGCTACACCTTC	CASSFGQQLDGYTF
-	17	-	TRBV7-8	TRBJ1-1	TGTGCCAGCAGCTTACCGGACAAGGGCTTAATGAACACTGAAGCTTTCTTT	CASSLPDKGLMNTEAFF
-	12	-	TRBV4-1	TRBJ1-1	TGCGCCAGCAGCAGGTCGGGACTGGAAGCTTTCTTT	CASSRSGLEAFF
few	14	TRBD2	TRBV5-1	TRBJ2-5	TGCGCCAGCAGCGGGACTAGCGGCCAAGAGACCCAGTACTTC	CASSGTSGQETQYF
-	11	-	TRBV4-1	TRBJ1-2	TGCGCCAGCAGCCAGAAGGATGGCTACACCTTC	CASSQKDGYTF
-	12	-	TRBV10-3	TRBJ2-7	TGTGCCATCAGCGAGGGGTCCTACGAGCAGTACTTC	CAISEGSYEQYF
-	18	-	TRBV4-3	TRBJ1-1	TGCGCCAGCAGCCAAGGTGGTGAGACCTCAACCTCGAACACTGAAGCTTTCTTT	CASSQGGETSTSNTEAFF
-	15	-	TRBV6-5	TRBJ1-2	TGTGCCAGCAGTTACTCGATCGGGGAGGGATATGGCTACACCTTC	CASSYSIGEGYGYTF
-	14	-	TRBV6-5	TRBJ2-7	TGTGCCAGCAGTTACTCAGGGGAGAGCTACGAGCAGTACTTC	CASSYSGESYEQYF
-	15	TRBD1	TRBV2	TRBJ1-6	TGTGCCAGCACCGAAGGGACAGGGTCAAATTCACCCCTCCACTTT	CASTEGTGSNSPLHF
-	15	-	TRBV7-9	TRBJ2-5	TGTGCCAGCAGCTTAGGAGTCAGGATTCAAGAGACCCAGTACTTC	CASSLGVRIQETQYF
-	15	-	TRBV27	TRBJ1-6	TGTGCCAGCAGTGATGGACAGACCACTAATTCACCCCTCCACTTT	CASSDGQTTNSPLHF
-	14	-	TRBV6-4	TRBJ2-1	TGTGCCAGCAGTGCTTACCCAGGGGGGTTTGAGCAGTTCTTC	CASSAYPGGFEQFF
-	14	-	TRBV6-6	TRBJ2-7	TGTGCCAGCAGTTACTCCCAGGAAGAGTACGAGCAGTACTTC	CASSYSQEEYEQYF
-	15	-	TRBV4-1	TRBJ2-7	TGCGCCAGCAGCCCCCAGGGTACAGGAACCTACGAGCAGTACTTC	CASSPQGTGTYEQYF
-	12	-	TRBV13	TRBJ2-5	TGTGCCAGCAGGGGGACTGGGGAGACCCAGTACTTC	CASRGTGETQYF
-	13	-	TRBV13	TRBJ2-5	TGTGCCAGCAGCTTAGGCGGGAAGCAGACCCAGTACTTC	CASSLGGKQTQYF
-	13	-	TRBV5-1	TRBJ2-3	TGCGCCAGCAGCTTGGCCGGTACAGATACGCAGTATTTT	CASSLAGTDTQYF
-	15	TRBD1	TRBV4-1	TRBJ1-3	TGCGCCAGCAGCCAATTGGACAGGGATGGAAACACCATATATTTT	CASSQLDRDGNTIYF
-	17	-	TRBV2	TRBJ2-7	TGTGCCAGCAGTGATAATCAACTACTCGGGTCTCCCTACGAGCAGTACTTC	CASSDNQLLGSPYEQYF
-	14	-	TRBV11-1	TRBJ2-7	TGTGCCAGCAGCTTAGCATCAGGGGCCTACGAGCAGTACTTC	CASSLASGAYEQYF
-	15	-	TRBV7-3	TRBJ2-6	TGTGCCAGCAGCCCCGAAGGTTTTGGGGCCAACGTCCTGACTTTC	CASSPEGFGANVLTF